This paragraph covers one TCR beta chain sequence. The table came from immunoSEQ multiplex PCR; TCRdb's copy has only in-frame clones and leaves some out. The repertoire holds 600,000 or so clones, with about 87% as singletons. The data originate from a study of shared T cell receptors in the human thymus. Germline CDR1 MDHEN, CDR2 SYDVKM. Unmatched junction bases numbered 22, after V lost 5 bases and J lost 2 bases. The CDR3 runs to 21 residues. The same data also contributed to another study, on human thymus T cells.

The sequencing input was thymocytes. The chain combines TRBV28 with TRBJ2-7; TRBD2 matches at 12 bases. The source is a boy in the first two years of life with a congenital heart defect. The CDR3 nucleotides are TGTGCCAGCAGTCCCTCGCTTTTGGAGGCTAGCGGGAGGGATCGCCCCTACGAGCAGTACTTC. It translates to CASSPSLLEASGRDRPYEQYF.